The 15 T cell receptor beta chains listed next were all sequenced from one sample in a study of cytomegalovirus exposure and HLA in healthy donors. Amplification used 60 Vbeta primers and 13 Jbeta primers. The data were produced by immunoSEQ multiplex PCR, yet TCRdb's version contains in-frame clones alone and is incomplete. The data show just over 150,000 clones, about 75% seen once. The sequenced sample was PBMCs. The receptor set was obtained from a woman between 50 and 59 years old in good health and CMV-seropositive.

V usage is TRBV18 and J usage is TRBJ2-5, with 10 bases matching TRBD2. The junction had 7 bases not matched to a gene; V was cut back by 3 bases and J by 3 bases. CDR1 is KGHSH, CDR2 LQKENI, per germline. The CDR3 is made up of 16 amino acids. CDR3 region: CASSPRTSGGKETQYF. For the CDR3, the DNA is TGTGCCAGCTCACCCCGGACTAGCGGAGGAAAAGAGACCCAGTACTTC.

This clone showed up just a few times. The J gene is TRBJ1-2, the V gene TRBV9, with TRBD1 identical over 9 bases. CDR3 length equals 15 residues. CDR1 is SGDLS, CDR2 YYNGEE, per germline. The junction had 9 bases not matched to a gene; V was cut back by 3 bases and J by 6 bases. The DNA for the CDR3 is TGTGCCAGCAGCGCGCAACAGGGGGCATCAGATGGCTACACCTTC. It encodes CASSAQQGASDGYTF.

This clone was detected a few times. This sequence joins TRBV10-3 and TRBJ1-3; D is ambiguous. The CDR3 runs 14 residues. Germline CDR1 reads ENHRY; CDR2 reads SYGVKD. Deletions cut 6 bases from V and 0 bases from J, with 9 bases between. The chain's CDR3 is CAISQVDSGNTIYF. CDR3 nucleotides: TGTGCCATCAGCCAGGTCGACTCTGGAAACACCATATATTTT.

The rearrangement links TRBV11-2 to TRBJ2-1, with 15 bases fitting TRBD2. The V gene's germline CDR1 is SGHAT and CDR2 FQNNGV. V dropped 3 bases and J dropped 7; count of bases not matched to a gene: 4. The CDR3 totals 16 residues. CDR3 DNA: TGTGCCAGCAGCTTGGGACTAGCGGGAGGTAGGAATGAGCAGTTCTTC. This translates into CASSLGLAGGRNEQFF.

The chain has TRBV14 and TRBJ2-3; 10 bases match TRBD2. V shed 4 bases and J 3 bases; nucleotides not matched to a gene: 4. The germline V gene encodes CDR1 SGHDN and CDR2 FVKESK. This CDR3 spans 15 amino acids. The CDR3 here is CASSPLAGVTDTQYF. The DNA of the CDR3 is TGTGCCAGCAGCCCTCTAGCGGGGGTGACAGATACGCAGTATTTT.

For the CDR3, the DNA is TGTGCCAGCAACAACGCCGGGACAACCACCGGGGAGCTGTTTTTT. Protein sequence: CASNNAGTTTGELFF. The J gene is TRBJ2-2, the V gene TRBV7-9; D might be TRBD1 (6 bases). The V end was cut by 7 bases, the J end by 4 bases, with 16 bases between. Per germline, CDR1 SEHNR and CDR2 FQNEAQ (reference sequence). The CDR3 runs 15 residues.

The chain couples TRBV10-1 to TRBJ1-1, with TRBD1 matching 7 bases. The CDR3 loop spans 14 amino acids. Per germline, CDR1 WNHNN and CDR2 SYGVQD (reference sequence). After removal of 9 bases from V and 3 bases from J, the junction contained 10 bases not matched to a gene. Here the CDR3 reads CASRTGTAYTEAFF. The CDR3 coding sequence is TGCGCCAGTCGAACCGGGACAGCCTACACTGAAGCTTTCTTT.

The J gene is TRBJ1-2, the V gene TRBV4-1; TRBD1 agrees at 8 bases. Trimming took 9 bases from V and 4 from J; bases not matched to a gene: 13. This CDR3 has 15 residues. Germline V gives CDR1 MGHRA, CDR2 YSYEKL. This CDR3 reads CARPLDRGTAYGYTF. The CDR3 bases are TGCGCCAGGCCCCTCGACAGGGGAACGGCCTATGGCTACACCTTC.

The chain joins TRBV18 to TRBJ1-1; D remains ambiguous. CDR3 length: 15 residues. Trimming removed 3 bases from V and 2 bases from J, with 13 bases in between. Germline CDR1 KGHSH, CDR2 LQKENI. The DNA of the CDR3 is TGTGCCAGCTCACCTGGTATAGGGAGAAACACTGAAGCTTTCTTT. Its protein is CASSPGIGRNTEAFF. The complete variable domain, with remaining parts taken from reference TRBV18 and TRBJ1-1, reads NAGVMQNPRHLVRRRGQEARLRCSPMKGHSHVYWYRQLPEEGLKFMVYLQKENIIDESGMPKERFSAEFPKEGPSILRIQQVVRGDSAAYFCASSPGIGRNTEAFFGQGTRLTVV.

This chain joins TRBV27 and TRBJ2-3; unclear D gene. This CDR3 has 11 amino acids. Germline values: CDR1 MNHEY, CDR2 SMNVEV (reference sequence). Between the trimmed V and J ends, which lost 4 bases and 10 bases, there was a span of 9 bases. In DNA form, the CDR3 reads TGTGCCAGCAGTTCGAACCGGGCGCAGTATTTT. This gives the protein CASSSNRAQYF.

V usage is TRBV2 and J usage is TRBJ2-5; the D gene is possibly TRBD2 (6 bases). The V end lost 5 bases, the J end lost 5 bases, and 18 bases lay between the germline ends. The CDR3 has 15 amino acids. Germline CDR1 is SNHLY and CDR2 is FYNNEI. CDR3 sequence: CASSYGTSSWETQYF. The CDR3 DNA follows: TGTGCCAGCAGTTACGGGACTTCCTCGTGGGAGACCCAGTACTTC.

This chain connects TRBV4-3 to TRBJ2-2; weak D call: TRBD1 (6 bases). CDR3 length equals 14 residues. The germline CDR1 and CDR2 sequences are LGHNA and YSLEER. With 3 bases removed from V and 1 base from J, the gap between germline ends came to 6 bases. DNA for the CDR3: TGCGCCAGCAGCCAGGGACAGAACACCGGGGAGCTGTTTTTT. Encoded protein: CASSQGQNTGELFF.

The chain is built from TRBV5-6 and TRBJ2-7; the match to TRBD2 covers 12 bases. J was trimmed by 0 bases and V by 4 bases; bases with no gene match: 11. Germline CDR1 reads SGHDT; CDR2 reads YYEEEE. The CDR3 contains 18 residues. The CDR3 is CASSPGTSGWRSSYEQYF. The CDR3 DNA reads as TGTGCCAGCAGCCCCGGGACTAGCGGGTGGAGGTCCTCCTACGAGCAGTACTTC. The full variable domain, rest sourced from reference TRBV5-6 and TRBJ2-7, is DAGVTQSPTHLIKTRGQQVTLRCSPKSGHDTVSWYQQALGQGPQFIFQYYEEEERQRGNFPDRFSGHQFPNYSSELNVNALLLGDSALYLCASSPGTSGWRSSYEQYFGPGTRLTVT.

V gene TRBV7-2 combines with J gene TRBJ2-3; 11 nucleotides align to TRBD2. V lost 0 bases, J lost 6 bases, and 5 bases stayed unmatched. The germline CDR1 and CDR2 sequences are SGHTA and FQGNSA. CDR3 length: 16 amino acids. The CDR3 sequence: CASSLAGTSGSDTQYF. The DNA for the CDR3 is TGTGCCAGCAGCTTAGCAGGGACTAGCGGCTCCGATACGCAGTATTTT.

J is TRBJ1-1 and V is TRBV18; D is possibly TRBD1 (5 bases). The CDR3 is made up of 15 amino acids. CDR1 KGHSH and CDR2 LQKENI come from the germline V gene. The germline V and J ends were trimmed by 0 bases and 5 bases, with 13 bases remaining between them. The CDR3 sequence: CASSPPGGLGTEAFF. In DNA, the CDR3 is TGTGCCAGCTCACCACCGGGGGGGTTGGGGACTGAAGCTTTCTTT.